Shown below are 26 T cell receptor beta chains from a single sample sequenced in a study of vaccination and CD4 T cells after COVID-19 (dated by TCRdb to the early 2020s). The library came from PCR. Sequencing used an Illumina iSeq 100. DNA from cultured CD4+ T cells was subjected to TCR sequencing with the Oncomine TCR Beta short-read assay at the Johns Hopkins FTIC core. TCRdb ran its own pipeline on the public reads, namely fastp trimming at Q25 and MiXCR clone calling, and kept in-frame beta chains. Rows with a matching CDR3 protein are joined into one entry that keeps the most common DNA and genes. For this sample there are about 11,000 distinct CDR3 sequences; about two thirds appear just once. Over 20% of the sample rests with the top ten. These receptors lack a known antigen. This specimen's treatment or condition label, interpreted: approximately 11-day PBMC culture with coronavirus spike peptide pools or control peptides (ViraFEST assay).

Here the sequenced sample was CD4+ T cells from blood, cultured in vitro, taken before SARS-CoV-2 vaccination. The receptor source for this set is a human donor who had recovered from COVID-19.

The chain employs TRBV7-9 and TRBJ1-5; 7 positions match TRBD1. V shed 3 bases and J 3 bases; nucleotides not matched to a gene: 2. The V gene's germline CDR1 is SEHNR and CDR2 FQNEAQ (reference sequence). The CDR3 spans 14 residues. CDR3 sequence (DNA): TGTGCCAGCAGCTTCCAGGGGGACAATCAGCCCCAGCATTTT. Translated: CASSFQGDNQPQHF.

This clonotype appeared a single time. This chain joins TRBV12-3 or TRBV12-4 and TRBJ2-1, with TRBD2 matching 13 bases. Trimming at V came to 6 bases and at J to 9 bases, leaving 11 bases not matched to a gene. The CDR3 covers 16 residues. Here the CDR3 reads CASRLTSGRAQGEQFF. CDR3 DNA: TGTGCCAGCAGACTCACTAGCGGGAGGGCCCAGGGTGAGCAGTTCTTC.

The CDR3 DNA reads TGTGCCACCAGCAGAGATCGGTTTAGCGGTAGCTCCTACGAGCAGTACTTC. The encoded protein is CATSRDRFSGSSYEQYF. The V call is TRBV15, the J call TRBJ2-7; D may be TRBD2 (6 bases). The V end was cut by 0 bases, the J end by 0 bases, with 15 bases between. This CDR3 spans 17 amino acids. Germline V gene lookup returns CDR1 LNHNV and CDR2 YYDKDF (reference sequence).

This chain joins TRBV6-1 and TRBJ2-4; no clear D gene. Germline V gene data show CDR1 as MNHNS and CDR2 as SASEGT. The CDR3 loop spans 13 amino acids. V gave up 6 bases and J gave up 4 bases, with 10 bases separating them. The CDR3 reads CASSPDGKNIQYF. CDR3 coding DNA: TGTGCCAGCAGCCCGGACGGTAAAAACATTCAGTACTTC.

This clonotype was seen more than once but under ten times. CDR3 DNA sequence: TGTGCCAGCAGCAAAATGTCTAGGGTCAGGCCCTATAGCAATCAGCCCCAGCATTTT. It specifies CASSKMSRVRPYSNQPQHF. The chain carries TRBV21-1 and TRBJ1-5. TRBV21-1 is labeled a pseudogene. This CDR3 comprises 19 residues.

The chain employs TRBV7-2 and TRBJ1-5; 8 nucleotides match TRBD1. Germline V CDR1 and CDR2: SGHTA, FQGNSA. CDR3 length equals 16 residues. J gave up 3 bases and V 5 bases, and 9 bases lay outside the gene matches. CDR3 nucleotides: TGTGCCAGCAGCGATAGAGACAGGGGTCTCAATCAGCCCCAGCATTTT. This codes for CASSDRDRGLNQPQHF.

DNA of the CDR3: TGTGCCAGCAGTTTATGGGACAGGTCCTACGAGCAGTACTTC. Protein: CASSLWDRSYEQYF. The chain joins TRBV12-3 or TRBV12-4 to TRBJ2-7, with 8 positions matching TRBD1. The ends lost 2 bases at V and 1 base at J; junction bases unmatched: 1. The CDR3 loop spans 14 amino acids.

This rearrangement joins TRBV25-1 to TRBJ1-3, with no clear D. The CDR3 runs 14 residues. V was trimmed by 8 bases and J by 0 bases, leaving 11 bases between them. The V gene's germline CDR1 is MGHDK and CDR2 SYGVNS. The chain's CDR3 is CASRGPVSGNTIYF. The CDR3 DNA sequence: TGTGCCAGCCGAGGACCGGTCTCTGGAAACACCATATATTTT.

The rearrangement joins TRBV6-1 to TRBJ2-3; 12 bases agree with TRBD2. V lost 6 bases and J lost 2; bases outside the gene matches: 9. Germline CDR1 MNHNS, CDR2 SASEGT. CDR3 length equals 17 residues. CDR3 sequence reads: CASRPPGLAGNTDTQYF. The CDR3 bases are TGTGCCAGCAGACCACCAGGACTAGCGGGGAACACAGATACGCAGTATTTT.

The chain links TRBV7-3 to TRBJ2-1; 13 bases are a match to TRBD2. Germline V lookup: CDR1 SGHTA, CDR2 FQGTGA. The ends lost 5 bases at V and 13 bases at J; junction bases unmatched: 8. CDR3 length: 14 residues. Here the CDR3 DNA reads TGTGCCAGCAGCCCACCGGGACTAGCGGGAAGCCAGTTCTTC. Residues: CASSPPGLAGSQFF. Using reference TRBV7-3 and TRBJ2-1 for the parts outside the CDR3, the full variable domain is GAGVSQTPSNKVTEKGKYVELRCDPISGHTALYWYRQSLGQGPEFLIYFQGTGAADDSGLPNDRFFAVRPEGSVSTLKIQRTERGDSAVYLCASSPPGLAGSQFFGPGTRLTVL.

CDR3 loop: CASSYSWAGGSTQETQYF. The CDR3 DNA reads as TGTGCCAGCAGTTACTCTTGGGCAGGGGGCTCGACCCAAGAGACCCAGTACTTC. This chain uses TRBV6-7 with TRBJ2-5, with 8 bases matching TRBD1. TRBV6-7 is sorted into the ORF group, with uncertain function. The J segment lost 1 base and the V segment lost 0 bases, leaving 10 bases of the junction unmatched. This CDR3 has 18 amino acids.

The chain links TRBV20-1 to TRBJ2-7, with D uncertain. The CDR3 spans 10 residues. Germline CDR1 reads DFQATT; CDR2 reads SNEGSKA (reference sequence). V dropped 5 bases and J dropped 2 bases, with 4 bases sitting between them. The CDR3 region is CSAGPYEQYF. In DNA form, the CDR3 reads TGCAGTGCTGGACCCTACGAGCAGTACTTC.

The chain couples TRBV4-3 to TRBJ1-4; D is possibly TRBD1 (5 bases). From germline, CDR1 is LGHNA and CDR2 YSLEER. This CDR3 region has 14 residues. Between the trimmed V and J ends, which lost 1 base and 6 bases, there was a span of 9 bases. CDR3 region: CASSQGGSYEKLFF. Written as DNA, the CDR3 is TGCGCCAGCAGCCAAGGGGGCAGTTATGAAAAACTGTTTTTT.

This clonotype was seen a handful of times. The CDR3 bases are TGCAGTGCTAGCCGGGGACCCCAAAATTCACCCCTCCACTTT. Translated: CSASRGPQNSPLHF. The rearrangement uses TRBV20-1 and TRBJ1-6; a weak D match, TRBD1 (5 bases). Germline CDR1 DFQATT, CDR2 SNEGSKA (reference sequence). The CDR3 is 14 residues long. V was pared by 3 bases and J by 7 bases, with 13 bases between.

The V gene is TRBV6-2 or TRBV6-3, the J gene TRBJ2-7, with TRBD1 matching over 10 bases. The CDR3 loop spans 14 amino acids. V gave up 5 bases and J gave up 2 bases; unmatched junction bases: 3. CDR1 and CDR2 from the germline V gene are MNHEY and SVGEGT. The CDR3 protein is CASSGGTGAYEQYF. The DNA of the CDR3 is TGTGCCAGCAGTGGGGGGACAGGGGCCTACGAGCAGTACTTC.

The rearrangement links TRBV5-8 to TRBJ2-7; no definite D call. Germline-derived CDR1 and CDR2 are SGHTS and YDEGEE. V lost 2 bases to trimming and J lost 3 bases, with 15 bases between them. The CDR3 consists of 15 residues. CDR3 coding DNA: TGTGCCAGCAGCTTTAAGTCAGGTCACGACTACGAGCAGTACTTC. It yields the protein CASSFKSGHDYEQYF. The complete variable domain, with remaining parts taken from reference TRBV5-8 and TRBJ2-7, reads EAGVTQSPTHLIKTRGQQATLRCSPISGHTSVYWYQQALGLGLQFLLWYDEGEERNRGNFPPRFSGRQFPNYSSELNVNALELEDSALYLCASSFKSGHDYEQYFGPGTRLTVT.

The rearrangement uses TRBV6-1 and TRBJ2-7, with TRBD1 identical over 12 bases. Per the germline V gene, CDR1 is MNHNS and CDR2 is SASEGT. This CDR3 has 13 amino acids. V dropped 8 bases and J dropped 6; count of bases not matched to a gene: 5. The CDR3 DNA reads as TGTGCCAGCTGGGGACAGGGGGCTATCGAGCAGTACTTC. Translated: CASWGQGAIEQYF.

The chain employs TRBV6-4 and TRBJ2-3; possible D gene TRBD1, 5 bases. CDR3 length: 13 amino acids. The V gene lost 0 bases and the J gene lost 7 bases, with 8 bases spanning the gap. CDR1 MRHNA and CDR2 SNTAGT come from the germline V gene. The CDR3 sequence is CASSDSAGNTQYF. The CDR3 region has the DNA TGTGCCAGCAGTGACTCGGCAGGGAATACGCAGTATTTT.

The chain is built from TRBV2 and TRBJ1-5; 9 bases match TRBD1. This CDR3 is built from 18 residues. The germline V gene has CDR1 SNHLY and CDR2 FYNNEI. J was trimmed by 2 bases and V by 6 bases; bases with no gene match: 14. The CDR3 nucleotides read TGTGCCAGCAGCCGTCCCGGGACAGGGTCGGGAGGCAATCAGCCCCAGCATTTT. Encoded protein: CASSRPGTGSGGNQPQHF. Complete variable domain (other parts from reference TRBV2 and TRBJ1-5): EPEVTQTPSHQVTQMGQEVILRCVPISNHLYFYWYRQILGQKVEFLVSFYNNEISEKSEIFDDQFSVERPDGSNFTLKIRSTKLEDSAMYFCASSRPGTGSGGNQPQHFGDGTRLSIL.

This chain joins TRBV28 and TRBJ2-3, with 7 bases lining up with TRBD1. Looked up from germline, CDR1 is MDHEN and CDR2 is SYDVKM. There are 17 residues in the CDR3. V gave up 6 bases and J gave up 2 bases; unmatched junction bases: 14. In DNA, the CDR3 is TGTGCCAGCAGGCAACGGGACAGATGGGGGAACACAGATACGCAGTATTTT. Protein product: CASRQRDRWGNTDTQYF.

The V gene is TRBV12-3 or TRBV12-4, the J gene TRBJ2-5, with 12 bases identical to TRBD2. The V gene end was trimmed by 1 base and the J gene end by 5 bases; junction bases not matched to a gene: 5. The CDR3 consists of 16 residues. The CDR3 nucleotides are TGTGCCAGCAGTTTAGGACTAGCGGGAGTTGGCGAGACCCAGTACTTC. This codes for CASSLGLAGVGETQYF.

This clonotype was counted once. The rearrangement links TRBV12-3 or TRBV12-4 to TRBJ1-1; no clear D gene. Trimming took 6 bases from V and 4 from J, leaving 21 bases between them. This CDR3 has 16 amino acids. CDR3 in amino acids: CASRVPGRGASTEAFF. In DNA form, the CDR3 reads TGTGCCAGCAGGGTACCTGGCAGAGGAGCGTCCACTGAAGCTTTCTTT.

The J gene is TRBJ1-4, the V gene TRBV28; D is uncertain. The V end lost 10 bases, the J end lost 9 bases, and 24 bases lay between the germline ends. CDR1 MDHEN and CDR2 SYDVKM come from the germline V gene. This CDR3 has 15 amino acids. In DNA, the CDR3 is TGTGCCATCTCACACTCTCAGCCGTCGGGGAAAAAACTGTTTTTT. Amino acid sequence: CAISHSQPSGKKLFF.

This clonotype was detected only a few times. The V gene is TRBV20-1, the J gene TRBJ2-5; TRBD1 matches at 8 bases. Germline values: CDR1 DFQATT, CDR2 SNEGSKA (reference sequence). The CDR3 contains 13 residues. J gave up 2 bases and V 6 bases, and 5 bases lay outside the gene matches. This CDR3 is CSASGQVQETQYF. The CDR3, as DNA: TGCAGTGCGTCGGGACAGGTTCAAGAGACCCAGTACTTC.

The V and J genes are TRBV12-3 or TRBV12-4 and TRBJ1-3; the D is unclear. V lost 2 bases and J 0 bases, leaving 2 bases between the germline ends. The CDR3 is 13 amino acids. The CDR3 is CASSLFSGNTIYF. Here the CDR3 DNA reads TGTGCCAGCAGTTTATTCTCTGGAAACACCATATATTTT.

V gene TRBV9 combines with J gene TRBJ2-1; D is perhaps TRBD2 (6 bases). V dropped 2 bases and J dropped 0 bases, with 6 bases sitting between them. The CDR3 contains 14 residues. The V gene's germline CDR1 is SGDLS and CDR2 YYNGEE. Written as DNA, the CDR3 is TGTGCCAGCAGCGTCGGGAGCTCCTACAATGAGCAGTTCTTC. Residues: CASSVGSSYNEQFF.